This T cell receptor (beta chain) was profiled in a study of blood T cell repertoires in COVID-19. About the research overall: The United States, Italy and Spain supplied acute and convalescent COVID-19 samples. PBMCs, B-cell-depleted T cells, or T cells were the source of the cDNA or gDNA that made up the material.

Original methodology: Amplifying reference gene primers gave estimates of nucleated cell counts. TCRdb keeps only in-frame clones here, not all; method: immunoSEQ multiplex PCR. D and trimming come from the DNA, and the V and J calls and clone size come from that table. Found here are roughly 260,000 clones, 82% of them singletons; the top ten hold less than 4%. Germline assignment: CDR1 LNHDA and CDR2 SQIVND (reference sequence). This CDR3 region has 15 residues. V shed 5 bases, J shed 6 bases, and the junction held 10 bases outside the gene matches. The chain couples TRBV19 to TRBJ2-1; 7 positions match TRBD2. The clonotype originates from a woman aged 18 to 35 with acute or convalescent COVID-19. The sample taken for sequencing was peripheral blood. The CDR3, as DNA: TGTGCCAGTAGTCCGAACCTCAGCGGGGTCAATGAGCAGTTCTTC. Protein product: CASSPNLSGVNEQFF. The full variable domain, completed using reference TRBV19 and TRBJ2-1, is DGGITQSPKYLFRKEGQNVTLSCEQNLNHDAMYWYRQDPGQGLRLIYYSQIVNDFQKGDIAEGYSVSREKKESFPLTVTSAQKNPTAFYLCASSPNLSGVNEQFFGPGTRLTVL.